This passage covers 10 T cell receptor beta chains from one sample sequenced in a study of PD-L1 blockade in urothelial cancer. TCRdb keeps only in-frame clones here, not all; method: immunoSEQ multiplex PCR. The sample has some 65,000 clones, approximately 80% seen once; the top ten hold around 3.2%. Time point described: pretreatment peripheral blood. The specimen comprised PBMCs, sampled around atezolizumab (anti-PD-L1) treatment. These receptors were obtained from a man in his sixties or seventies with urothelial cancer.

The rearrangement uses TRBV5-8 and TRBJ1-5; the D gene is possibly TRBD1 (5 bases). This CDR3 comprises 15 residues. Trimming took 4 bases from V and 2 from J, leaving 13 bases between them. From germline, CDR1 is SGHTS and CDR2 YDEGEE. The CDR3 coding sequence is TGTGCCAGCAGCAGAAACAGGAAGGGCAATCAGCCCCAGCATTTT. Its translation is CASSRNRKGNQPQHF.

This clone was counted a single time. The rearrangement links TRBV11-2 to TRBJ2-1, with D uncertain. Per the germline V gene, CDR1 is SGHAT and CDR2 is FQNNGV. The CDR3 is made up of 13 amino acids. Trimming took off 0 bases at V and 4 bases at J, with 4 bases between the two ends. Here the CDR3 DNA reads TGTGCCAGCAGCTTAGAACGGTACAATGAGCAGTTCTTC. Translation: CASSLERYNEQFF.

The rearrangement joins TRBV28 to TRBJ1-4, with TRBD1 identical over 8 bases. The V gene's germline CDR1 is MDHEN and CDR2 SYDVKM. This CDR3 region has 14 residues. Germline trimming cut 6 bases from V and 8 bases from J; bases unmatched to any gene: 8. The chain's CDR3 is CASSRDRSGEKLFF. The CDR3 DNA is TGTGCCAGCAGCCGGGACAGGAGCGGAGAAAAACTGTTTTTT.

CDR3 in DNA: TGTGCCAGCAGCCAGGGGGCGGGCTATGGCTACACCTTC. The encoded protein is CASSQGAGYGYTF. The chain is built from TRBV4-2 and TRBJ1-2; possibly TRBD1 for D (6 bases). Trimming stripped 3 bases from V and 4 bases from J, with 9 bases between. CDR1 and CDR2 (germline): LGHNA, YNFKEQ. The CDR3 is made up of 13 amino acids.

This chain uses TRBV15 with TRBJ2-1; TRBD1 is a possible D gene (6 bases). This CDR3 is 13 amino acids long. V lost 3 bases to trimming and J lost 9 bases, with 12 bases between them. Germline values: CDR1 LNHNV, CDR2 YYDKDF (reference sequence). The CDR3 here is CATSRGTTFEQFF. In DNA, the CDR3 is TGTGCCACCAGCAGGGGGACAACGTTTGAGCAGTTCTTC.

The chain employs TRBV28 and TRBJ1-1, with a tentative D call TRBD1 (6 bases). This CDR3 comprises 15 residues. CDR1 and CDR2 from the germline V gene are MDHEN and SYDVKM. V was cut by 4 bases and J by 1 base, with 13 bases left in between. CDR3 in amino acids: CASSSPQTGNTEAFF. In DNA form, the CDR3 reads TGTGCCAGCAGTTCCCCACAGACAGGGAACACTGAAGCTTTCTTT.

The chain uses TRBV11-2 and TRBJ2-3; possibly TRBD2 for D (5 bases). CDR1 SGHAT and CDR2 FQNNGV come from the germline V gene. V was trimmed by 7 bases and J by 0 bases, leaving 11 bases between them. The CDR3 totals 14 residues. The CDR3 loop is CASTSGGSTDTQYF. The DNA of the CDR3 is TGTGCCAGCACCTCTGGCGGGAGCACAGATACGCAGTATTTT.

V is TRBV7-9 and J is TRBJ2-5; 7 positions agree with TRBD2. The J segment lost 1 base and the V segment lost 1 base, leaving 9 bases of the junction unmatched. Germline CDR1 reads SEHNR; CDR2 reads FQNEAQ (reference sequence). The CDR3 contains 17 residues. The CDR3 loop reads CASSLEWAGAVQETQYF. DNA of the CDR3: TGTGCCAGCAGCTTAGAGTGGGCGGGAGCCGTCCAAGAGACCCAGTACTTC.

This clone was recorded a few times. At one end the junction does not follow the germline gene, possibly because of a read error. The chain joins TRBV6-6 to TRBJ2-1, with 9 nucleotides matching TRBD2. The CDR3 covers 11 residues. Germline-derived CDR1 and CDR2 are MNHNY and SVGAGI (reference sequence). CDR3 nucleotide sequence: TGTGCCAGCAGGGAGACTAGCGGCTCCCTCTTC. It yields the protein CASRETSGSLF.

This clone occurred many times. The chain couples TRBV19 to TRBJ2-6; D is perhaps TRBD1 (6 bases). This CDR3 spans 16 amino acids. V lost 3 bases, J lost 2 bases, and 11 bases lay in between. The germline CDR1 and CDR2 sequences are LNHDA and SQIVND (reference sequence). The CDR3 sequence is CASSIGAGAGANVLTF. CDR3 bases: TGTGCCAGTAGTATTGGTGCAGGGGCTGGGGCCAACGTCCTGACTTTC.